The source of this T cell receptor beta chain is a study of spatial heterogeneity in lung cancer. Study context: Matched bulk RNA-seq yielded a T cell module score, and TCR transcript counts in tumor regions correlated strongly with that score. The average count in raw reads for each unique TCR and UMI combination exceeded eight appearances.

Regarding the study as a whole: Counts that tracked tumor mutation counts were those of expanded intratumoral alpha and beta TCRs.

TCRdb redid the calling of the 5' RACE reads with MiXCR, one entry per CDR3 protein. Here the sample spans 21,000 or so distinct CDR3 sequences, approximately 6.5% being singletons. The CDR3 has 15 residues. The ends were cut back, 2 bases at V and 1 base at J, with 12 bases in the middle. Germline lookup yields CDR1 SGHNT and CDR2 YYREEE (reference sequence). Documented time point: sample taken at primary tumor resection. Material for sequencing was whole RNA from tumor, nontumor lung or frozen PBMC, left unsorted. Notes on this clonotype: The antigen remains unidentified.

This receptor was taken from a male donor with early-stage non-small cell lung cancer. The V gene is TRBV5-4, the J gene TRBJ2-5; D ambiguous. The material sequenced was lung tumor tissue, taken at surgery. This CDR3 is CASSFKSGSQETQYF. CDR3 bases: TGTGCCAGCAGCTTTAAGTCAGGAAGCCAAGAGACCCAGTACTTC. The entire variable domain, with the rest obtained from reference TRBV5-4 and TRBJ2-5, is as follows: ETGVTQSPTHLIKTRGQQVTLRCSSQSGHNTVSWYQQALGQGPQFIFQYYREEENGRGNFPPRFSGLQFPNYSSELNVNALELDDSALYLCASSFKSGSQETQYFGPGTRLLVL.